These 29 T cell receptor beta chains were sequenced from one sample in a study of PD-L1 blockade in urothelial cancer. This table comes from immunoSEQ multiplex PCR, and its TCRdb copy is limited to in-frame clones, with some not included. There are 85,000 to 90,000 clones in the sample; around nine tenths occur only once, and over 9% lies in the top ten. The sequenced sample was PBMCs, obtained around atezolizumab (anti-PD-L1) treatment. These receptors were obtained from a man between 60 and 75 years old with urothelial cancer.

The CDR3 is CASSLVAGGGPQETQYF. The CDR3, as DNA: TGTGCCAGCAGCTTGGTGGCAGGGGGCGGCCCACAAGAGACCCAGTACTTC. The chain couples TRBV5-6 to TRBJ2-5, with 8 bases lining up with TRBD1. The CDR3 loop spans 17 amino acids. Germline V gene data show CDR1 as SGHDT and CDR2 as YYEEEE. V shed 0 bases and J 2 bases; nucleotides not matched to a gene: 9. The whole variable domain, filled in from reference TRBV5-6 and TRBJ2-5, reads DAGVTQSPTHLIKTRGQQVTLRCSPKSGHDTVSWYQQALGQGPQFIFQYYEEEERQRGNFPDRFSGHQFPNYSSELNVNALLLGDSALYLCASSLVAGGGPQETQYFGPGTRLLVL.

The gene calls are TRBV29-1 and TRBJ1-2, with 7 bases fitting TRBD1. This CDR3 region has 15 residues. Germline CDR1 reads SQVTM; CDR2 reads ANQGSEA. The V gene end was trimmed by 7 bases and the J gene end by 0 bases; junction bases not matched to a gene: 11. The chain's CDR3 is CSAGDSSPTNYGYTF. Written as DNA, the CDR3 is TGCAGCGCTGGGGACAGTTCCCCAACTAACTATGGCTACACCTTC.

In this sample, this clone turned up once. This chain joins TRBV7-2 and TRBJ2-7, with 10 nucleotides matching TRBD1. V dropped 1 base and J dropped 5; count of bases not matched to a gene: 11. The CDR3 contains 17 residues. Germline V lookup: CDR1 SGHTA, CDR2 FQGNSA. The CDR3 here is CASSLEYWDRGAHEQYF. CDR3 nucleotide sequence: TGTGCCAGCAGCTTAGAGTATTGGGACAGGGGAGCCCACGAGCAGTACTTC.

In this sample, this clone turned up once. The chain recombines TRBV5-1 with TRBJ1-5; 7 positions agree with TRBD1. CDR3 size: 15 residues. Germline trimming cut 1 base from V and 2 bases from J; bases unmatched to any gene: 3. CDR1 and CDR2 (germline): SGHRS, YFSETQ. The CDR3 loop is CASSLSGQGNQPQHF. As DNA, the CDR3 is TGCGCCAGCAGCTTGTCCGGACAGGGCAATCAGCCCCAGCATTTT.

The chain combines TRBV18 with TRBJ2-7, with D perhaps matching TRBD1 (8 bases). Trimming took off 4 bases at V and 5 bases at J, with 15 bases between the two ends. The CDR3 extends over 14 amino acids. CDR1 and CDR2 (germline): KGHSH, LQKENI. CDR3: CASSQDRGLNEQYF. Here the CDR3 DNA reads TGTGCCAGCTCACAAGACAGGGGACTAAACGAGCAGTACTTC. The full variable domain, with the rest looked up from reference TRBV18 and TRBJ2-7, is NAGVMQNPRHLVRRRGQEARLRCSPMKGHSHVYWYRQLPEEGLKFMVYLQKENIIDESGMPKERFSAEFPKEGPSILRIQQVVRGDSAAYFCASSQDRGLNEQYFGPGTRLTVT.

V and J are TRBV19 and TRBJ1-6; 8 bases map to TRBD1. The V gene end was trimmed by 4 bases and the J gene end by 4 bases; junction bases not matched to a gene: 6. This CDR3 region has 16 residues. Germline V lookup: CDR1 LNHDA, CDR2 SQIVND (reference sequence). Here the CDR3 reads CASSTWTGSYNSPLHF. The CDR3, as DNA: TGTGCCAGTAGTACCTGGACAGGGTCATATAATTCACCCCTCCACTTT.

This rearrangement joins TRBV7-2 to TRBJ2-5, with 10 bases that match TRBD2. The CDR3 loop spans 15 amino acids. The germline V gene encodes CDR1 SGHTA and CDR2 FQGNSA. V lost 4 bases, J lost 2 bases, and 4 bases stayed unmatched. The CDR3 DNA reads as TGTGCCAGCAGCTCTACTAGCGGGGTACAAGAGACCCAGTACTTC. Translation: CASSSTSGVQETQYF.

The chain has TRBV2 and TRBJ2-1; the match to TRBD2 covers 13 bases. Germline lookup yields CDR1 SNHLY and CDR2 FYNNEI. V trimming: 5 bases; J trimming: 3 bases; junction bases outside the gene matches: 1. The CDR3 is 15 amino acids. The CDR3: CASSRTSGGYNEQFF. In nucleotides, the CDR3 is TGTGCCAGCAGTCGGACTAGCGGGGGCTACAATGAGCAGTTCTTC.

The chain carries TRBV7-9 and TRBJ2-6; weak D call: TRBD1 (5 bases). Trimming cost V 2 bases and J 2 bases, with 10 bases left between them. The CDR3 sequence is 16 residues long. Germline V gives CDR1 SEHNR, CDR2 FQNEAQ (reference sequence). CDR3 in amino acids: CASSLQAGTGANVLTF. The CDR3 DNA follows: TGTGCCAGCAGCTTACAAGCAGGGACTGGGGCCAACGTCCTGACTTTC.

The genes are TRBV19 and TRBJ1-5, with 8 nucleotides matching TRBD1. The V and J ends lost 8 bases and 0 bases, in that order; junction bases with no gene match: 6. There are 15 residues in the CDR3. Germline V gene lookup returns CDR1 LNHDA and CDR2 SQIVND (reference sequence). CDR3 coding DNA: TGTGCCAGTCGACAGGGGCAGAATAGCAATCAGCCCCAGCATTTT. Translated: CASRQGQNSNQPQHF.

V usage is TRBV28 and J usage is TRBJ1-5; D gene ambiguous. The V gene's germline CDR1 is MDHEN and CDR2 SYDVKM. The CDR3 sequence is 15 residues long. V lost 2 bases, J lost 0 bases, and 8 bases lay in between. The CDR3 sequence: CASSLGEISNQPQHF. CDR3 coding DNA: TGTGCCAGCAGTTTAGGAGAAATTAGCAATCAGCCCCAGCATTTT.

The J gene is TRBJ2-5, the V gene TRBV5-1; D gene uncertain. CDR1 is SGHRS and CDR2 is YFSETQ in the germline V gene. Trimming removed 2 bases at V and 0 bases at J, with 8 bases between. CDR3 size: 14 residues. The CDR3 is CASSFQQYQETQYF. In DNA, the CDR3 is TGCGCCAGCAGCTTCCAACAGTACCAAGAGACCCAGTACTTC.

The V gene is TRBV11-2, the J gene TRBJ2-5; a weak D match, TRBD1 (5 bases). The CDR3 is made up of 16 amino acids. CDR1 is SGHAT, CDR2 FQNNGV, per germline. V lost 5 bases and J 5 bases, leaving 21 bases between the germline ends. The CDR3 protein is CASSQMAVGAQETQYF. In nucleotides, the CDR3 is TGTGCCAGCAGCCAAATGGCGGTTGGGGCTCAGGAGACCCAGTACTTC.

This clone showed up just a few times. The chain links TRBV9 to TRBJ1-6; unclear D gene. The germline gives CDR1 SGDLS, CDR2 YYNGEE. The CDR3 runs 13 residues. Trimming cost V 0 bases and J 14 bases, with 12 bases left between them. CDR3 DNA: TGTGCCAGCAGCGTAGACCCGGTTTCGGCCCTCCACTTT. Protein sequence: CASSVDPVSALHF.

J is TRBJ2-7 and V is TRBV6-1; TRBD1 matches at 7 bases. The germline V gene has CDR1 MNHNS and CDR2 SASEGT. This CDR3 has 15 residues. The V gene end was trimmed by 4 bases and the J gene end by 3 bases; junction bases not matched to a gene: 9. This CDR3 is CASSVRPGQNYEQYF. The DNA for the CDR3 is TGTGCCAGCAGTGTGAGGCCGGGACAGAACTACGAGCAGTACTTC.

The CDR3 coding sequence is TGTGCCAGCAGCTCAACGACAGGGGGGGGGACCCAGTACTTC. As protein: CASSSTTGGGTQYF. This chain connects TRBV7-2 to TRBJ2-5, with 9 nucleotides matching TRBD1. The CDR3 contains 14 residues. After removal of 4 bases from V and 7 bases from J, the junction contained 7 bases not matched to a gene. Germline V gene data show CDR1 as SGHTA and CDR2 as FQGNSA.

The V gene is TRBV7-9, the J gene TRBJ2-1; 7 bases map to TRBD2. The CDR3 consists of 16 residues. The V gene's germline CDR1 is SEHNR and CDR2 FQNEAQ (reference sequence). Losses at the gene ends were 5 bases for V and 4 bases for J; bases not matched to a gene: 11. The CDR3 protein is CASSPPGRPKYNEQFF. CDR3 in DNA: TGTGCCAGCAGCCCGCCCGGGAGGCCCAAATACAATGAGCAGTTCTTC.

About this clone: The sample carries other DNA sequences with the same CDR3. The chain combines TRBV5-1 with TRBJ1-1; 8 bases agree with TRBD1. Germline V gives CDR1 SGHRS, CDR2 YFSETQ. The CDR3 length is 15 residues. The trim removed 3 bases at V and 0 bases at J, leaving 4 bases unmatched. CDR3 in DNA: TGCGCCAGCAGCTCAGGACAGGGCATGAACACTGAAGCTTTCTTT. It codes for CASSSGQGMNTEAFF.

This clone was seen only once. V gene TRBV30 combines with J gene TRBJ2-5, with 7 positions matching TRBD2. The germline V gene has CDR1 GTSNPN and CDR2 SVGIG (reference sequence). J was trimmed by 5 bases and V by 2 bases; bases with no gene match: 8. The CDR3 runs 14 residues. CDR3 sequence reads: CAWSKKGGDETQYF. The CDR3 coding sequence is TGTGCCTGGAGTAAGAAGGGAGGGGACGAGACCCAGTACTTC.

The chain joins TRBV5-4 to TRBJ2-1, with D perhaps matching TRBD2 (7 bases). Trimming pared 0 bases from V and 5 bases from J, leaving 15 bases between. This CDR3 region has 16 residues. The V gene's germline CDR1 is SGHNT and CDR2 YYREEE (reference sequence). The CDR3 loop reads CASSLGGASGDNEQFF. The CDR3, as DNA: TGTGCCAGCAGCTTGGGGGGGGCTAGCGGTGACAATGAGCAGTTCTTC.

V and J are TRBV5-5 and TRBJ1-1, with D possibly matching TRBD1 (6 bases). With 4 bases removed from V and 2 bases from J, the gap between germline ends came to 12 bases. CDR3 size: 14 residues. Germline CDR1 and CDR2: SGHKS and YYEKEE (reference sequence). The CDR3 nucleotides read TGTGCCAGCAGCGGAACAGGGAGAAACACTGAAGCTTTCTTT. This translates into CASSGTGRNTEAFF.

CDR3 sequence reads: CASRPNRGGDNEKLFF. CDR3 coding DNA: TGTGCCAGCAGACCCAACAGGGGGGGGGATAATGAAAAACTGTTTTTT. The chain combines TRBV28 with TRBJ1-4; 8 bases line up with TRBD1. The CDR3 has 16 residues. Germline CDR1 and CDR2: MDHEN and SYDVKM. V was pared by 6 bases and J by 4 bases, with 10 bases of the junction left unmatched.

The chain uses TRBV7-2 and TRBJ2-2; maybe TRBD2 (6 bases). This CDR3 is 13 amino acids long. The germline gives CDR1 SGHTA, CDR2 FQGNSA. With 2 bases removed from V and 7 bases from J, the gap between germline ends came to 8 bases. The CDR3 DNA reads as TGTGCCAGCAGCTTATCGGGAGTCGGGGAGCTGTTTTTT. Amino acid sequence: CASSLSGVGELFF.

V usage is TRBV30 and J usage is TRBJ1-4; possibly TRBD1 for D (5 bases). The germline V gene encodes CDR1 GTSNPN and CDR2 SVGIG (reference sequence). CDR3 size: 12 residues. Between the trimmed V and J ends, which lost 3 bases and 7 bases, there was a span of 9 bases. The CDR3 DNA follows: TGTGCCTGGAGCCCCCAGGGTGAAAAACTGTTTTTT. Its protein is CAWSPQGEKLFF.

CDR3 amino acids: CASSVEVMGGDTGELFF. The CDR3 nucleotides are TGTGCCAGCAGCGTAGAAGTCATGGGGGGGGACACCGGGGAGCTGTTTTTT. This chain links TRBV9 with TRBJ2-2, with 7 bases aligning to TRBD2. The trim removed 0 bases at V and 3 bases at J, leaving 8 bases unmatched. Germline CDR1 and CDR2: SGDLS and YYNGEE. The CDR3 has 17 amino acids.

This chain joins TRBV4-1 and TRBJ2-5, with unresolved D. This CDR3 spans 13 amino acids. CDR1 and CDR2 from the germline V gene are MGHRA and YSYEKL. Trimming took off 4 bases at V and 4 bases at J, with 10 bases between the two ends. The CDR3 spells CASSRANPETQYF. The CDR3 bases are TGCGCCAGCAGCCGAGCGAATCCAGAGACCCAGTACTTC.

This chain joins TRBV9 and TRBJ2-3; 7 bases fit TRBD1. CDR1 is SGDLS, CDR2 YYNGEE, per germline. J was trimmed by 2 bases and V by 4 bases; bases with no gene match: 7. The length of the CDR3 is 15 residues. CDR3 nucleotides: TGTGCCAGCAGCCCAGGGACAGCAGACACAGATACGCAGTATTTT. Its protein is CASSPGTADTDTQYF.

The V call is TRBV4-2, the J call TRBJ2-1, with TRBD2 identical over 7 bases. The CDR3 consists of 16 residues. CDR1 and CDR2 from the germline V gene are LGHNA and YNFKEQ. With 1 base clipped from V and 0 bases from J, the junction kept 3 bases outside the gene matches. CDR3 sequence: CASSQAGLISYNEQFF. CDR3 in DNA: TGTGCCAGCAGCCAAGCGGGACTAATCTCCTACAATGAGCAGTTCTTC.

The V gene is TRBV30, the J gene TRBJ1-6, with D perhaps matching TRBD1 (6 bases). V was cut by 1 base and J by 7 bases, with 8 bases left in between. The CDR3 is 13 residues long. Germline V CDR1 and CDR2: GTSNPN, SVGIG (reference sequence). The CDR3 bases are TGTGCCTGGAGTGGGACAGCGAATTCACCCCTCCACTTT. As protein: CAWSGTANSPLHF.